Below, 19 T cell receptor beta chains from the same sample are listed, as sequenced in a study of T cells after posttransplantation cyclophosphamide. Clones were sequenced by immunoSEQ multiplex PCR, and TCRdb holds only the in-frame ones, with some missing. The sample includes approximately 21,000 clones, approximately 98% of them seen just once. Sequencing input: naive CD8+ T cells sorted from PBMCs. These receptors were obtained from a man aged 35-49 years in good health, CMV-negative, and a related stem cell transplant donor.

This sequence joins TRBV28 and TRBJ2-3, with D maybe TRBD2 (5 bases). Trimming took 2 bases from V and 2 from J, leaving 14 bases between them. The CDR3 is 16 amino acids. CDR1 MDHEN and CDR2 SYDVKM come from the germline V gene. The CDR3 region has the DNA TGTGCCAGCAGTTTAGGACTGAGGGAGTCCACAGATACGCAGTATTTT. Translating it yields CASSLGLRESTDTQYF.

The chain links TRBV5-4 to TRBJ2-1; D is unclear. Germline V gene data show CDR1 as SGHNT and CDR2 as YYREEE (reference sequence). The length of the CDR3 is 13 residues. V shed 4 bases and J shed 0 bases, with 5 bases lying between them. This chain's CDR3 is CASSPRSYNEQFF. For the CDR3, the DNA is TGTGCCAGCAGCCCCCGCTCCTACAATGAGCAGTTCTTC.

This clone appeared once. CDR3 bases: TGTGCCACCAGCAGAGATCGAGGGTTCTCCTACAATGAGCAGTTCTTC. Its protein is CATSRDRGFSYNEQFF. The chain employs TRBV15 and TRBJ2-1; a weak D match, TRBD2 (5 bases). Trimming pared 0 bases from V and 0 bases from J, leaving 9 bases between. This CDR3 comprises 16 residues. Germline-derived CDR1 and CDR2 are LNHNV and YYDKDF (reference sequence).

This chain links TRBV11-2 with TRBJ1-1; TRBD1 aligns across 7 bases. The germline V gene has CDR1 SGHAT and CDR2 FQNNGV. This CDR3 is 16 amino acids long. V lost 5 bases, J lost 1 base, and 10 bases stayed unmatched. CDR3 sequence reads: CASSLWDRFTNTEAFF. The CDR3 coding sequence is TGTGCCAGCAGCCTATGGGACAGATTCACGAACACTGAAGCTTTCTTT.

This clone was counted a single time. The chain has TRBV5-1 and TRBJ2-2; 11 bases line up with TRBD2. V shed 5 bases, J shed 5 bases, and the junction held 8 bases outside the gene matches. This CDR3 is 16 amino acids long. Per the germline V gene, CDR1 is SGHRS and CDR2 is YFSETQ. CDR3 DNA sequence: TGCGCCAGCAGTCATACTAGCGGGAGCGGGACCGGGGAGCTGTTTTTT. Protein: CASSHTSGSGTGELFF.

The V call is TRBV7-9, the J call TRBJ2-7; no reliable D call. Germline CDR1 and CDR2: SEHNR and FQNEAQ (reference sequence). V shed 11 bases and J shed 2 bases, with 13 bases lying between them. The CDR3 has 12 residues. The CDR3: CALEAGAYEQYF. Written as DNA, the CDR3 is TGTGCCTTAGAGGCTGGAGCCTACGAGCAGTACTTC.

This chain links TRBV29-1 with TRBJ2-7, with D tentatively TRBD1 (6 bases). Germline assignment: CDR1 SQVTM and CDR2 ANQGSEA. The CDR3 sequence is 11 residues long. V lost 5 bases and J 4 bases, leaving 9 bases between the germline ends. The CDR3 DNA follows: TGCAGCGTTATAGGGGGTTACGAGCAGTACTTC. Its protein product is CSVIGGYEQYF.

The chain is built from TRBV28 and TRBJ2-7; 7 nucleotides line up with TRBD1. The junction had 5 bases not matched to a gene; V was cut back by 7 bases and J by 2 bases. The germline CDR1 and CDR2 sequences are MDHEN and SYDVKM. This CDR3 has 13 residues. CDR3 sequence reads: CASTWQGAYEQYF. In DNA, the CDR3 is TGTGCCAGCACCTGGCAGGGGGCCTACGAGCAGTACTTC.

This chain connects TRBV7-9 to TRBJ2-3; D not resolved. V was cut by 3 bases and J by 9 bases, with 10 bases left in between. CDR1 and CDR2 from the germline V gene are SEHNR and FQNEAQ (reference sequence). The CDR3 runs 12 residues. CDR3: CASSLGPKTQYF. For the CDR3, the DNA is TGTGCCAGCAGCTTGGGCCCCAAAACGCAGTATTTT.

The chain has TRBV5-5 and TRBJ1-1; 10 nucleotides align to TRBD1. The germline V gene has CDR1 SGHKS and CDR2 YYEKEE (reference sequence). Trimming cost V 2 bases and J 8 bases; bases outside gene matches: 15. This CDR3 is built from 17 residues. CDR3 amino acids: CASSLFLPGQGFGEAFF. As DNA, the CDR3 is TGTGCCAGCAGCTTATTTTTACCGGGACAGGGGTTTGGAGAAGCTTTCTTT.

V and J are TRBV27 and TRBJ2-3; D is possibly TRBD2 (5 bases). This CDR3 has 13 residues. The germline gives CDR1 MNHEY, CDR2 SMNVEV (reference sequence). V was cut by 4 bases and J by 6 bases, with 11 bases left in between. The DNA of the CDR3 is TGTGCCAGCAGTTATGTGGCGGGCGATACGCAGTATTTT. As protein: CASSYVAGDTQYF.

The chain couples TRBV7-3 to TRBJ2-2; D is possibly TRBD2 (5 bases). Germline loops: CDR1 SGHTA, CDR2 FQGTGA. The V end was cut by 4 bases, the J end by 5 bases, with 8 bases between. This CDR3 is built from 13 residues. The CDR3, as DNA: TGTGCCAGCAGCTCGCCGGGGACCGGGGAGCTGTTTTTT. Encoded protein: CASSSPGTGELFF.

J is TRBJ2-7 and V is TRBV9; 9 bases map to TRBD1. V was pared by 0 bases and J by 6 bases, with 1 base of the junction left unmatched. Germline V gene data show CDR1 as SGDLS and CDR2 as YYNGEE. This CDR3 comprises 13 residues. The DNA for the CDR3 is TGTGCCAGCAGCGTAGGGACAGGGGCCGAGCAGTACTTC. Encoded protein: CASSVGTGAEQYF.

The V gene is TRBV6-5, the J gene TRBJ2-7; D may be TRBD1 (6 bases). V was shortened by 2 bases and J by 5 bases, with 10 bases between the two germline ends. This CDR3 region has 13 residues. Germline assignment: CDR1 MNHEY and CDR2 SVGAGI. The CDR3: CASSYLTGNEQYF. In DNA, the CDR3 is TGTGCCAGCAGTTACCTAACAGGGAACGAGCAGTACTTC.

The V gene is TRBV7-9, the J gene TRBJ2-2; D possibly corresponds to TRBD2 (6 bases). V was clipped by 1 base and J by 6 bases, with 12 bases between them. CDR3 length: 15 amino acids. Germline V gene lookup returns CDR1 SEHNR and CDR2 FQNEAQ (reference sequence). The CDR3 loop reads CASSLGGGAPGELFF. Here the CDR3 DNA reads TGTGCCAGCAGCTTAGGAGGCGGGGCTCCCGGGGAGCTGTTTTTT.

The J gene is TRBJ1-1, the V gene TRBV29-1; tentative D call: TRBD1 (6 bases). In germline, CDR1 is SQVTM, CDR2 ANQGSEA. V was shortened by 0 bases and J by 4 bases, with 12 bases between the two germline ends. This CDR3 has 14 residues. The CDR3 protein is CSVEDLGGPTEAFF. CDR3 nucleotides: TGCAGCGTTGAAGATCTGGGGGGGCCCACTGAAGCTTTCTTT.

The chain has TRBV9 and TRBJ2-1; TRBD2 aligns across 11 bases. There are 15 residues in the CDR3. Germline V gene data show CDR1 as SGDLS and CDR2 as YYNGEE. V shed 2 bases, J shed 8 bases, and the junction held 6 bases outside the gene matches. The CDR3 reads CASSVGTSGRDEQFF. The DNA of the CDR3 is TGTGCCAGCAGCGTCGGGACTAGCGGACGGGATGAGCAGTTCTTC.

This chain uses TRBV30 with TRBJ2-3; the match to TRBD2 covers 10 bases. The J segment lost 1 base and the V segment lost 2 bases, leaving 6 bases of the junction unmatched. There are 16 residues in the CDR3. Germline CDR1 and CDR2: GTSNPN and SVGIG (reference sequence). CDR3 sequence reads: CAWSKPLAGGTDTQYF. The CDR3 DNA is TGTGCCTGGAGTAAGCCCCTAGCGGGGGGCACAGATACGCAGTATTTT.

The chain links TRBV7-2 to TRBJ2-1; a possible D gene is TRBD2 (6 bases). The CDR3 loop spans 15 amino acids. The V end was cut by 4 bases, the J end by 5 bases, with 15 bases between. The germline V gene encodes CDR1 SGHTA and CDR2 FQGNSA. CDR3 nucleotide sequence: TGTGCCAGCAGCTATGGAGGGCTAGCTAACAATGAGCAGTTCTTC. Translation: CASSYGGLANNEQFF.